Following are 22 T cell receptor beta chains from one sample sequenced in a study of blood T cell repertoires in COVID-19. The data were produced by immunoSEQ multiplex PCR, yet TCRdb's version contains in-frame clones alone and is incomplete. Of a few hundred thousand clones listed, around 84% are singletons. Material: peripheral blood. These receptor sequences come from an older woman who had recovered from COVID-19.

The V and J genes are TRBV6-1 and TRBJ2-2, with D perhaps TRBD1 (5 bases). The CDR3 has 15 residues. The ends were cut back, 3 bases at V and 4 bases at J, with 12 bases in the middle. Germline assignment: CDR1 MNHNS and CDR2 SASEGT. The CDR3 coding sequence is TGTGCCAGCAGTGAGAGTAGGGGTGCCACCGGGGAGCTGTTTTTT. Protein sequence: CASSESRGATGELFF.

V and J are TRBV6-5 and TRBJ2-7; 10 positions match TRBD1. The CDR3 is 16 residues long. CDR1 is MNHEY and CDR2 is SVGAGI in the germline V gene. V lost 4 bases and J lost 4; bases outside the gene matches: 10. CDR3 DNA sequence: TGTGCCAGCAGTTGGGCTGCCCCGGGACAGGGGTACGAGCAGTACTTC. This translates into CASSWAAPGQGYEQYF.

The rearrangement links TRBV3-1 (or the pseudogene TRBV3-2) to TRBJ2-1; TRBD2 agrees at 11 bases. The germline V gene has CDR1 LGHDT and CDR2 YNNKEL (reference sequence). V trimming: 1 base; J trimming: 0 bases; junction bases outside the gene matches: 11. There are 20 residues in the CDR3. CDR3 loop: CASSQALAGGPSSSYNEQFF. DNA for the CDR3: TGTGCCAGCAGCCAAGCCCTAGCGGGGGGCCCGTCGAGCTCCTACAATGAGCAGTTCTTC.

The chain employs TRBV5-1 and TRBJ1-2; 12 bases align to TRBD1. The germline V gene encodes CDR1 SGHRS and CDR2 YFSETQ. The V gene end was trimmed by 5 bases and the J gene end by 2 bases; junction bases not matched to a gene: 7. The CDR3 is 16 residues long. The CDR3, as DNA: TGCGCCAGCAGGCCGGGACAGGGGGCGCTGAACTATGGCTACACCTTC. Translation gives CASRPGQGALNYGYTF.

This clone was seen a single time. The chain has TRBV7-3 and TRBJ2-3; D gene unclear. The CDR3 loop spans 15 amino acids. V lost 6 bases to trimming and J lost 1 base, with 14 bases between them. Germline CDR1 reads SGHTA; CDR2 reads FQGTGA. As DNA, the CDR3 is TGTGCCAGCAGTTCCCTCCCCGGTGGCACAGATACGCAGTATTTT. It is translated as CASSSLPGGTDTQYF.

The rearrangement uses TRBV12-3 or TRBV12-4 and TRBJ1-1; D remains unclear. The germline V and J ends were trimmed by 1 base and 6 bases, with 6 bases remaining between them. The CDR3 spans 12 residues. The DNA of the CDR3 is TGTGCCAGCAGTTTAGGCGTTCCTGAAGCTTTCTTT. Translation: CASSLGVPEAFF.

This chain joins TRBV6-5 and TRBJ1-2, with 7 positions matching TRBD1. Germline V gene sequence: CDR1 MNHEY, CDR2 SVGAGI. Unmatched junction bases numbered 9, after V lost 6 bases and J lost 2 bases. CDR3 size: 15 residues. CDR3: CASSKTGAQNYGYTF. CDR3 nucleotide sequence: TGTGCCAGCAGCAAAACAGGGGCGCAAAACTATGGCTACACCTTC.

The rearrangement joins TRBV12-3 or TRBV12-4 to TRBJ2-2, with D possibly matching TRBD1 (6 bases). CDR3 length: 13 amino acids. Deletions cut 7 bases from V and 4 bases from J, with 10 bases between. The CDR3 protein is CASNRGGTGELFF. DNA for the CDR3: TGTGCCAGCAACCGAGGGGGCACCGGGGAGCTGTTTTTT.

The chain has TRBV7-9 and TRBJ2-3; 8 nucleotides line up with TRBD1. This CDR3 region has 17 residues. Trimming removed 0 bases from V and 3 bases from J; junction bases left unmatched: 8. The germline V gene encodes CDR1 SEHNR and CDR2 FQNEAQ (reference sequence). The CDR3 here is CASSLASGDRRTDTQYF. The CDR3 DNA sequence: TGTGCCAGCAGCTTAGCGTCGGGGGACAGGCGGACAGATACGCAGTATTTT.

The chain joins TRBV7-2 to TRBJ2-2; D gene uncertain. V lost 1 base, J lost 4 bases, and 7 bases lay in between. The CDR3 has 14 amino acids. The germline V gene encodes CDR1 SGHTA and CDR2 FQGNSA. CDR3 sequence (DNA): TGTGCCAGCAGCTTAGAATCAGTCACCGGGGAGCTGTTTTTT. Translated, it gives CASSLESVTGELFF. Looking up the rest from reference TRBV7-2 and TRBJ2-2 gives the full variable domain: GAGVSQSPSNKVTEKGKDVELRCDPISGHTALYWYRQSLGQGLEFLIYFQGNSAPDKSGLPSDRFSAERTGGSVSTLTIQRTQQEDSAVYLCASSLESVTGELFFGEGSRLTVL.

This sequence joins TRBV11-2 and TRBJ2-4; 8 bases fit TRBD1. With 6 bases clipped from V and 5 bases from J, the junction kept 30 bases outside the gene matches. This CDR3 has 22 amino acids. In germline, CDR1 is SGHAT, CDR2 FQNNGV. CDR3 nucleotide sequence: TGTGCCAGCAGTTTAACAGGAGGGACAGGCTGGGGTCCCCCTTCCCCCCAAAACATTCAGTACTTC. Residues: CASSLTGGTGWGPPSPQNIQYF. Combining the CDR3 with reference TRBV11-2 and TRBJ2-4 gives the whole variable domain EAGVAQSPRYKIIEKRQSVAFWCNPISGHATLYWYQQILGQGPKLLIQFQNNGVVDDSQLPKDRFSAERLKGVDSTLKIQPAKLEDSAVYLCASSLTGGTGWGPPSPQNIQYFGAGTRLSVL.

The J gene is TRBJ2-7, the V gene TRBV5-1; a possible D gene is TRBD2 (6 bases). The germline V gene has CDR1 SGHRS and CDR2 YFSETQ. With 1 base removed from V and 3 bases from J, the gap between germline ends came to 14 bases. The length of the CDR3 is 15 residues. The CDR3 loop reads CASSLYREFSYEQYF. In DNA form, the CDR3 reads TGCGCCAGCAGCTTGTACCGGGAGTTCAGCTACGAGCAGTACTTC.

This rearrangement joins TRBV11-2 to TRBJ2-3; 10 bases fit TRBD1. The CDR3 has 15 residues. CDR1 is SGHAT and CDR2 is FQNNGV in the germline V gene. The V and J ends lost 7 bases and 5 bases, in that order; junction bases with no gene match: 9. DNA of the CDR3: TGTGCCAGCACCCGCGGGACAGGGGTATTAGATACGCAGTATTTT. It specifies CASTRGTGVLDTQYF.

This clone has a single count. V usage is TRBV2 and J usage is TRBJ1-2; 8 nucleotides match TRBD1. The V segment lost 4 bases and the J segment 6 bases; nucleotides outside the gene matches: 4. The CDR3 is 13 residues long. Germline assignment: CDR1 SNHLY and CDR2 FYNNEI. The DNA for the CDR3 is TGTGCCAGCAGTGGGACAGGGTCCGATGGCTACACCTTC. Translation: CASSGTGSDGYTF.

The chain couples TRBV4-2 to TRBJ2-7, with 8 positions matching TRBD1. The CDR3 runs 14 residues. Trimming cost V 3 bases and J 6 bases; bases outside gene matches: 7. Per the germline V gene, CDR1 is LGHNA and CDR2 is YNFKEQ. CDR3: CASSQFRTGREQYF. DNA of the CDR3: TGTGCCAGCAGCCAGTTCCGGACAGGGCGCGAGCAGTACTTC.

The V and J genes are TRBV5-4 and TRBJ2-5; 7 bases line up with TRBD2. This CDR3 is 15 amino acids long. The J segment lost 0 bases and the V segment lost 2 bases, leaving 4 bases of the junction unmatched. Per the germline V gene, CDR1 is SGHNT and CDR2 is YYREEE (reference sequence). The CDR3 bases are TGTGCCAGCAGCTTAAGCGGGGAGTACCAAGAGACCCAGTACTTC. This codes for CASSLSGEYQETQYF.

A single count supports this clone. J is TRBJ1-1 and V is TRBV11-2, with TRBD1 identical over 7 bases. The CDR3 covers 16 residues. Germline V gene lookup returns CDR1 SGHAT and CDR2 FQNNGV. Trimming at V came to 4 bases and at J to 5 bases, leaving 13 bases not matched to a gene. The CDR3 nucleotides are TGTGCCAGCAGCTCGTCATTGATACCAGGGGGGACTGAAGCTTTCTTT. It codes for CASSSSLIPGGTEAFF.

The rearrangement joins TRBV9 to TRBJ1-2; TRBD1 matches at 8 bases. Losses at the gene ends were 7 bases for V and 2 bases for J; bases not matched to a gene: 7. The germline CDR1 and CDR2 sequences are SGDLS and YYNGEE. This CDR3 is 14 amino acids long. CDR3 region: CASSVRTGNYGYTF. Here the CDR3 DNA reads TGTGCCAGCTCCGTGAGGACAGGGAACTATGGCTACACCTTC.

A few counts support this clone. V and J are TRBV7-9 and TRBJ2-7; D not resolved. The CDR3 is 12 residues long. V shed 5 bases and J shed 4 bases, with 9 bases lying between them. The germline V gene encodes CDR1 SEHNR and CDR2 FQNEAQ (reference sequence). The CDR3 loop reads CASSPVEYEQYF. The CDR3 DNA follows: TGTGCCAGCAGCCCGGTGGAGTACGAGCAGTACTTC.

The gene calls are TRBV27 and TRBJ1-2; D is ambiguous. V was pared by 0 bases and J by 4 bases, with 12 bases between. This CDR3 has 15 residues. Germline loops: CDR1 MNHEY, CDR2 SMNVEV (reference sequence). CDR3 DNA sequence: TGTGCCAGCAGTTTATCGCCGGTTAATAGCTATGGCTACACCTTC. This sequence encodes CASSLSPVNSYGYTF.

The rearrangement links TRBV19 to TRBJ1-3; D may be TRBD1 (6 bases). Germline CDR1 LNHDA, CDR2 SQIVND (reference sequence). V was trimmed by 7 bases and J by 4 bases, leaving 14 bases between them. The CDR3 spans 14 residues. The CDR3 sequence: CASKSRGTGNTIYF. The CDR3 DNA reads TGTGCCAGTAAATCGAGGGGGACGGGAAACACCATATATTTT.

The chain joins TRBV5-4 to TRBJ1-2; TRBD1 matches 8 bases. Losses at the gene ends were 4 bases for V and 8 bases for J; bases not matched to a gene: 10. The CDR3 is 14 residues long. From germline, CDR1 is SGHNT and CDR2 YYREEE (reference sequence). CDR3 protein: CASSTRTGSQGYTF. The CDR3 bases are TGTGCCAGCAGCACACGGACAGGGTCTCAGGGCTACACCTTC.